The 31 T cell receptor beta chains listed next were all sequenced from one sample in a study of shared clonotypes between healthy human individuals. The data were produced by immunoSEQ multiplex PCR, yet TCRdb's version contains in-frame clones alone and is incomplete. The data show approximately 2.4 million clones, approximately 95% seen once. The sample comprised naive CD4+ T cells sorted from blood. Subset described: CD45RA+ positively selected. Source of these receptors: a man between 18 and 29 years old in good health.

The chain has TRBV7-9 and TRBJ1-1, with 7 bases lining up with TRBD1. With 11 bases clipped from V and 7 bases from J, the junction kept 1 base outside the gene matches. Germline loops: CDR1 SEHNR, CDR2 FQNEAQ (reference sequence). This CDR3 spans 9 amino acids. CDR3 sequence: CAWDSEAFF. For the CDR3, the DNA is TGTGCCTGGGACAGTGAAGCTTTCTTT.

The genes are TRBV30 and TRBJ2-2, with 7 bases aligning to TRBD2. V was clipped by 3 bases and J by 2 bases; unmatched bases: 6. CDR1 GTSNPN and CDR2 SVGIG come from the germline V gene (reference sequence). The CDR3 sequence is 15 residues long. The CDR3 spells CAWSGGGKNTGELFF. CDR3 in DNA: TGTGCCTGGAGCGGCGGGGGAAAAAACACCGGGGAGCTGTTTTTT. Full variable domain (outside the CDR3, taken from reference TRBV30 and TRBJ2-2): SQTIHQWPATLVQPVGSPLSLECTVEGTSNPNLYWYRQAAGRGLQLLFYSVGIGQISSEVPQNLSASRPQDRQFILSSKKLLLSDSGFYLCAWSGGGKNTGELFFGEGSRLTVL.

This clone was counted between two and nine times. The chain uses TRBV6-5 and TRBJ1-1; no clear D gene. The CDR3 totals 13 residues. CDR1 and CDR2 from the germline V gene are MNHEY and SVGAGI. V lost 5 bases to trimming and J lost 4 bases, with 11 bases between them. DNA for the CDR3: TGTGCCAGCAGTACGGTATGGGGCACTGAAGCTTTCTTT. Translating it yields CASSTVWGTEAFF.

The chain employs TRBV27 and TRBJ1-5; no clear D gene. Germline V lookup: CDR1 MNHEY, CDR2 SMNVEV (reference sequence). CDR3 length: 16 amino acids. V lost 2 bases and J lost 1, with 12 bases in between. The CDR3 reads CASSLRGSPSNQPQHF. The CDR3 bases are TGTGCCAGCAGTTTACGTGGGTCCCCAAGCAATCAGCCCCAGCATTTT.

This chain links TRBV5-1 with TRBJ2-5; weak D call: TRBD2 (6 bases). V was pared by 6 bases and J by 7 bases, with 16 bases between. This CDR3 region has 13 residues. CDR1 SGHRS and CDR2 YFSETQ come from the germline V gene. DNA for the CDR3: TGCGCCAGCACTAGCGAGGTCGGGAGGACCCAGTACTTC. Amino acids: CASTSEVGRTQYF.

The chain is built from TRBV5-1 and TRBJ2-3, with 9 bases fitting TRBD1. The CDR3 runs to 14 residues. V was clipped by 4 bases and J by 4 bases; unmatched bases: 4. Germline V gives CDR1 SGHRS, CDR2 YFSETQ. CDR3 nucleotide sequence: TGCGCCAGCAGCCCTAGGACAGGGGCAGATACGCAGTATTTT. This sequence encodes CASSPRTGADTQYF.

The rearrangement uses TRBV9 and TRBJ1-2, with unresolved D. V lost 3 bases and J 4 bases, leaving 7 bases between the germline ends. CDR1 is SGDLS, CDR2 YYNGEE, per germline. This CDR3 contains 12 residues. CDR3 loop: CASSGNSYGYTF. The CDR3 region has the DNA TGTGCCAGCAGCGGTAACAGCTATGGCTACACCTTC. Filled out from reference TRBV9 and TRBJ1-2, the complete variable domain reads DSGVTQTPKHLITATGQRVTLRCSPRSGDLSVYWYQQSLDQGLQFLIQYYNGEERAKGNILERFSAQQFPDLHSELNLSSLELGDSALYFCASSGNSYGYTFGSGTRLTVV.

This clone was found once. The chain is built from TRBV28 and TRBJ1-6, with D hard to call. CDR1 and CDR2 (germline): MDHEN, SYDVKM. Trimming took 3 bases from V and 8 from J, leaving 11 bases between them. The CDR3 totals 14 residues. For the CDR3, the DNA is TGTGCCAGCAGTTTTAATTGGGTTGATTCACCCCTCCACTTT. Its protein product is CASSFNWVDSPLHF.

The chain uses TRBV7-9 and TRBJ2-7; TRBD2 aligns across 10 bases. Per the germline V gene, CDR1 is SEHNR and CDR2 is FQNEAQ (reference sequence). Trimming at V came to 5 bases and at J to 2 bases, leaving 3 bases not matched to a gene. The CDR3 is 14 residues long. CDR3 in DNA: TGTGCCAGCAGCCGGACTAGCGGTACCTACGAGCAGTACTTC. This encodes CASSRTSGTYEQYF.

The chain links TRBV20-1 to TRBJ1-4; D is possibly TRBD1 (6 bases). Germline-derived CDR1 and CDR2 are DFQATT and SNEGSKA (reference sequence). CDR3 length: 11 residues. Trimming took 6 bases from V and 11 from J, leaving 13 bases between them. The CDR3 is CSAGAGEKLFF. The CDR3 DNA sequence: TGCAGTGCGGGAGCAGGGGAGAAACTGTTTTTT.

The V gene is TRBV7-8, the J gene TRBJ2-7, with a tentative D call TRBD1 (6 bases). CDR3 size: 13 residues. Trimming took 4 bases from V and 7 from J, leaving 14 bases between them. Germline V CDR1 and CDR2: SGHVS, FQNEAQ. Here the CDR3 DNA reads TGTGCCAGCAGCTCGACAGGTCCGGGGGAGCAGTACTTC. Protein sequence: CASSSTGPGEQYF. The full variable domain, rest sourced from reference TRBV7-8 and TRBJ2-7, is GAGVSQSPRYKVAKRGQDVALRCDPISGHVSLFWYQQALGQGPEFLTYFQNEAQLDKSGLPSDRFFAERPEGSVSTLKIQRTQQEDSAVYLCASSSTGPGEQYFGPGTRLTVT.

The rearrangement joins TRBV6-1 to TRBJ2-7, with a tentative D call TRBD1 (6 bases). Trimming shortened V by 7 bases and J by 0 bases, and 10 bases separated the two germline ends. The CDR3 consists of 13 residues. Germline CDR1 MNHNS, CDR2 SASEGT. The CDR3 coding sequence is TGTGCCAGCACCGGGACACACTCCTACGAGCAGTACTTC. It is translated as CASTGTHSYEQYF.

A note on this clone: A read error may produce the germline difference seen at one junction end. The chain joins TRBV6-1 to TRBJ2-7, with 9 bases matching TRBD2. This CDR3 is built from 14 residues. Germline assignment: CDR1 MNHNS and CDR2 SASEGT. CDR3 coding DNA: TGTGCCAGCAGGGAAGCGGGAGGCATGTACGAGCAGTACTTC. Its translation is CASREAGGMYEQYF.

The chain has TRBV6-6 and TRBJ1-5; D uncertain. The V gene's germline CDR1 is MNHNY and CDR2 SVGAGI (reference sequence). This CDR3 contains 12 residues. With 10 bases removed from V and 7 bases from J, the gap between germline ends came to 14 bases. This CDR3 reads CATEGTGQPQHF. The CDR3 nucleotides are TGTGCCACCGAGGGTACCGGACAGCCCCAGCATTTT.

This chain connects TRBV7-6 to TRBJ2-3; 11 positions agree with TRBD1. Unmatched junction bases numbered 2, after V lost 1 base and J lost 2 bases. There are 16 residues in the CDR3. Germline assignment: CDR1 SGHVS and CDR2 FNYEAQ. CDR3 protein: CASSLGDRGYTDTQYF. For the CDR3, the DNA is TGTGCCAGCAGCTTAGGGGACAGGGGGTACACAGATACGCAGTATTTT.

The V and J genes are TRBV4-3 and TRBJ2-3; a weak D match, TRBD2 (6 bases). There are 15 residues in the CDR3. The germline V gene encodes CDR1 LGHNA and CDR2 YSLEER. V was clipped by 1 base and J by 2 bases, with 10 bases between them. CDR3 sequence: CASSQGSGDTDTQYF. Here the CDR3 DNA reads TGCGCCAGCAGCCAAGGTAGCGGCGACACAGATACGCAGTATTTT.

The chain combines TRBV7-3 with TRBJ2-1; 12 bases agree with TRBD1. J gave up 9 bases and V 5 bases, and 8 bases lay outside the gene matches. The CDR3 spans 15 residues. In germline, CDR1 is SGHTA, CDR2 FQGTGA. CDR3 residues: CASSPGTGGRGEQFF. In DNA, the CDR3 is TGTGCCAGCAGCCCCGGGACAGGGGGCCGGGGTGAGCAGTTCTTC.

The chain is built from TRBV5-4 and TRBJ1-6; D remains unclear. CDR1 is SGHNT, CDR2 YYREEE, per germline (reference sequence). The CDR3 covers 17 residues. The germline V and J ends were trimmed by 4 bases and 3 bases, with 17 bases remaining between them. The CDR3: CASSLGSSRNYNSPLHF. The CDR3 DNA is TGTGCCAGCAGCCTTGGATCCAGTCGGAACTATAATTCACCCCTCCACTTT.

The rearrangement uses TRBV11-2 and TRBJ2-1; D perhaps matches TRBD1 (6 bases). The CDR3 is made up of 15 amino acids. V was cut by 4 bases and J by 4 bases, with 14 bases left in between. Germline values: CDR1 SGHAT, CDR2 FQNNGV. For the CDR3, the DNA is TGTGCCAGCAGCTCCGTCCTACAGGGATACAATGAGCAGTTCTTC. Amino acids: CASSSVLQGYNEQFF.

The chain links TRBV10-3 to TRBJ1-4; D gene ambiguous. With 0 bases removed from V and 0 bases from J, the gap between germline ends came to 5 bases. Germline-derived CDR1 and CDR2 are ENHRY and SYGVKD. The CDR3 length is 15 residues. The CDR3 DNA is TGTGCCATCAGTGAGTCGTGGGCAACTAATGAAAAACTGTTTTTT. It is translated as CAISESWATNEKLFF.

The chain employs TRBV9 and TRBJ2-7; 9 nucleotides line up with TRBD2. Germline V gene data show CDR1 as SGDLS and CDR2 as YYNGEE. Trimming removed 0 bases from V and 4 bases from J; junction bases left unmatched: 5. The CDR3 sequence is 15 residues long. The CDR3 nucleotides are TGTGCCAGCAGCGTAGACCAGCGGGAGGTGTACGAGCAGTACTTC. Encoded protein: CASSVDQREVYEQYF.

V is TRBV7-6 and J is TRBJ2-3; 9 bases align to TRBD2. Germline V gives CDR1 SGHVS, CDR2 FNYEAQ. Trimming took 4 bases from V and 2 from J; bases not matched to a gene: 7. This CDR3 has 16 residues. For the CDR3, the DNA is TGTGCCAGCAGCTCGGAAGCGGGAGGCCTCACAGATACGCAGTATTTT. It encodes CASSSEAGGLTDTQYF.

About this clone itself: Other DNA sequences in the sample encode the same CDR3. The chain has TRBV19 and TRBJ2-3, with unresolved D. V was trimmed by 5 bases and J by 1 base, leaving 7 bases between them. The CDR3 loop spans 13 amino acids. The germline V gene has CDR1 LNHDA and CDR2 SQIVND (reference sequence). CDR3 in DNA: TGTGCCAGTAGTGAAGGAGGCACAGATACGCAGTATTTT. Translation: CASSEGGTDTQYF.

The chain joins TRBV5-8 to TRBJ1-4; maybe TRBD1 (6 bases). The V end was cut by 4 bases, the J end by 4 bases, with 14 bases between. The CDR3 contains 15 residues. Germline V lookup: CDR1 SGHTS, CDR2 YDEGEE. The CDR3, as DNA: TGTGCCAGCAGCCCAAGACAGGACCGTAATGAAAAACTGTTTTTT. Protein product: CASSPRQDRNEKLFF.

The J gene is TRBJ2-5, the V gene TRBV7-2; 8 positions match TRBD1. V shed 1 base, J shed 1 base, and the junction held 2 bases outside the gene matches. The germline gives CDR1 SGHTA, CDR2 FQGNSA. The CDR3 runs to 15 residues. The CDR3: CASSLGDRLQETQYF. As DNA, the CDR3 is TGTGCCAGCAGCTTAGGGGACAGGCTCCAAGAGACCCAGTACTTC.

This clone has just one count. V and J are TRBV27 and TRBJ1-6, with D unresolved. Germline CDR1 MNHEY, CDR2 SMNVEV (reference sequence). The germline V and J ends were trimmed by 3 bases and 3 bases, with 15 bases remaining between them. This CDR3 contains 17 residues. The CDR3: CASSFRWLLSYNSPLHF. CDR3 in DNA: TGTGCCAGCAGTTTTCGGTGGTTACTGAGCTATAATTCACCCCTCCACTTT.

This rearrangement joins TRBV5-1 to TRBJ2-3, with 8 nucleotides matching TRBD2. CDR1 SGHRS and CDR2 YFSETQ come from the germline V gene. J lost 2 bases, V lost 5 bases, and 1 base had no gene match. The CDR3 runs 13 residues. DNA for the CDR3: TGCGCCAGCAGGGGACTAGTCACAGATACGCAGTATTTT. Translating gives CASRGLVTDTQYF. Full variable domain (rest looked up from reference TRBV5-1 and TRBJ2-3): KAGVTQTPRYLIKTRGQQVTLSCSPISGHRSVSWYQQTPGQGLQFLFEYFSETQRNKGNFPGRFSGRQFSNSRSEMNVSTLELGDSALYLCASRGLVTDTQYFGPGTRLTVL.

The chain links TRBV9 to TRBJ2-3; TRBD2 aligns across 7 bases. Germline lookup yields CDR1 SGDLS and CDR2 YYNGEE. The CDR3 is 16 residues long. Trimming cost V 4 bases and J 0 bases; bases outside gene matches: 8. The CDR3 reads CASSFMGGTSTDTQYF. CDR3 in DNA: TGTGCCAGCAGCTTCATGGGGGGGACTAGCACAGATACGCAGTATTTT.

The sample holds one count of this clone. This rearrangement joins TRBV28 to TRBJ1-2; the D gene is possibly TRBD1 (5 bases). V lost 5 bases to trimming and J lost 7 bases, with 14 bases between them. Germline CDR1 is MDHEN and CDR2 is SYDVKM. This CDR3 comprises 13 residues. The CDR3: CASSPGPVGGYTF. The CDR3 coding sequence is TGTGCCAGCAGTCCGGGACCCGTAGGTGGCTACACCTTC.

This clone was found once. The rearrangement links TRBV7-2 to TRBJ2-7; D perhaps matches TRBD2 (6 bases). Between the trimmed V and J ends, which lost 7 bases and 7 bases, there was a span of 20 bases. This CDR3 is 14 amino acids long. Germline V gene lookup returns CDR1 SGHTA and CDR2 FQGNSA. The CDR3 DNA is TGTGCCAGCAACATTGAGACTTGGGCGGGGGAGCAGTACTTC. Amino acids: CASNIETWAGEQYF.

In the case of this clone: Other DNA sequences of this sample code for an identical CDR3. The chain links TRBV19 to TRBJ2-2, with TRBD1 matching over 7 bases. CDR3 size: 15 residues. The trim removed 3 bases at V and 2 bases at J, leaving 3 bases unmatched. Germline CDR1 is LNHDA and CDR2 is SQIVND (reference sequence). The CDR3 protein is CASSIRQGNTGELFF. The CDR3 DNA sequence: TGTGCCAGTAGTATTCGACAGGGTAACACCGGGGAGCTGTTTTTT.